The present T cell receptor (beta chain) was sequenced within a study of Ad26.COV2.S vaccination and SARS-CoV-2 variants. General observations from the study: Spike-specific CD8+ and CD4+ T cell responses reportedly showed substantial breadth after vaccination. Participants given vaccine showed non-spike TCR breadth similar to that of placebo recipients.

The germline V gene has CDR1 SGHVS and CDR2 FQNEAQ. This CDR3 has 14 amino acids. The V end lost 5 bases, the J end lost 2 bases, and 13 bases lay between the germline ends. Treatment here: around 19 received Ad26.COV2.S at low or high dose, single or two shots; about 5 received placebo; per-sample allocation not given. Samples were taken on day 63 after the first vaccine or placebo injection. Vaccination used an Ad26 vector expressing Wuhan-strain SARS-CoV-2 spike. Profiled with immunoSEQ multiplex PCR; TCRdb holds only in-frame clones, not every one. The sample records under 550,000 clones, around nine tenths being singletons. Concerning this clone itself: Its antigen is still unknown.

Material: peripheral blood, obtained in a trial of Ad26.COV2.S vaccine versus placebo. The source is a person between 18 and 65 years old who received the Ad26.COV2.S COVID-19 vaccine or a placebo. J is TRBJ2-7 and V is TRBV7-8; D is possibly TRBD1 (6 bases). As DNA, the CDR3 is TGTGCCAGCAGCGGCGGACAGAAGGCCTACGAGCAGTACTTC. Residues: CASSGGQKAYEQYF. The complete variable domain, with remaining parts taken from reference TRBV7-8 and TRBJ2-7, reads GAGVSQSPRYKVAKRGQDVALRCDPISGHVSLFWYQQALGQGPEFLTYFQNEAQLDKSGLPSDRFFAERPEGSVSTLKIQRTQQEDSAVYLCASSGGQKAYEQYFGPGTRLTVT.